The next 27 T cell receptor beta chains were all read from a single sample in a study of human T cells and chemical hapten exposure. This sample's time point: patch test 1, 2 weeks after DPC sensitization. Treatment given: therapeutic diphenylcyclopropenone sensitization with weekly scalp DPC. TCRdb redid the calling of the RACE reads with MiXCR, one entry per CDR3 protein. The sample includes roughly 200,000 distinct CDR3 sequences, around 22% of them seen just once. The sequenced sample was whole blood, obtained in connection with sensitization to the hapten diphenylcyclopropenone (DPC). Source of these receptors: a woman aged 45-59 years with alopecia areata. Some clones in this sample may be carry-over from other donors' samples.

The chain couples TRBV2 to TRBJ2-1; D gene uncertain. CDR1 is SNHLY, CDR2 FYNNEI, per germline. The CDR3 runs to 14 residues. V was clipped by 6 bases and J by 4 bases, with 13 bases between them. CDR3 protein: CASSPRMGYNEQFF. The CDR3, as DNA: TGTGCCAGCAGCCCTAGAATGGGGTACAATGAGCAGTTCTTC.

The V and J genes are TRBV20-1 and TRBJ2-7; TRBD2 aligns across 9 bases. The junction had 10 bases not matched to a gene; V was cut back by 6 bases and J by 7 bases. There are 13 residues in the CDR3. Per the germline V gene, CDR1 is DFQATT and CDR2 is SNEGSKA (reference sequence). The CDR3 here is CSARTSVTGEQYF. CDR3 in DNA: TGCAGTGCGCGGACTAGCGTTACGGGGGAGCAGTACTTC.

The J gene is TRBJ1-2, the V gene TRBV6-2 or TRBV6-3; D perhaps matches TRBD1 (6 bases). Per the germline V gene, CDR1 is MNHEY and CDR2 is SVGEGT. The CDR3 consists of 15 residues. V dropped 5 bases and J dropped 6 bases, with 19 bases sitting between them. The CDR3 bases are TGTGCCAGCAGTCTCTACAGGGCCCACACAGATGGCTACACCTTC. This translates into CASSLYRAHTDGYTF.

The sample holds a few counts of this clonotype. The chain combines TRBV7-9 with TRBJ2-7; tentative D call: TRBD2 (7 bases). CDR1 is SEHNR, CDR2 FQNEAQ, per germline (reference sequence). The CDR3 is 15 amino acids. V was trimmed by 5 bases and J by 0 bases, leaving 14 bases between them. The CDR3 protein is CASSPAGAPSYEQYF. The CDR3 coding sequence is TGTGCCAGCAGCCCCGCGGGGGCGCCCTCCTACGAGCAGTACTTC.

This clonotype has only a few counts. The chain combines TRBV20-1 with TRBJ2-7, with 9 bases identical to TRBD2. From germline, CDR1 is DFQATT and CDR2 SNEGSKA (reference sequence). The length of the CDR3 is 16 residues. V trimming: 0 bases; J trimming: 0 bases; junction bases outside the gene matches: 6. The CDR3 DNA reads TGCAGTGCTAGAGATCCACTAGCGGGCGTCTCCTACGAGCAGTACTTC. It encodes CSARDPLAGVSYEQYF.

This clonotype has just one count. The rearrangement joins TRBV6-1 to TRBJ2-1; TRBD2 agrees at 9 bases. The V and J ends lost 3 bases and 3 bases, in that order; junction bases with no gene match: 9. Germline CDR1 and CDR2: MNHNS and SASEGT. CDR3 size: 17 residues. CDR3 sequence: CASSDPHVAGDYNEQFF. CDR3 bases: TGTGCCAGCAGTGACCCTCACGTAGCGGGAGACTACAATGAGCAGTTCTTC.

This clonotype was seen a handful of times. Just one base apart from a much larger clone, this may be a read error. V usage is TRBV2 and J usage is TRBJ1-2; no clear D gene. This CDR3 spans 13 amino acids. Germline lookup yields CDR1 SNHLY and CDR2 FYNNEI. The CDR3, as DNA: TGTGCCAGCAGAACCGGGAGCTCGGGCGGCTACAACTTC. It translates to CASRTGSSGGYNF.

The gene calls are TRBV20-1 and TRBJ2-2; no definite D call. The ends were cut back, 6 bases at V and 5 bases at J, with 7 bases in the middle. Germline V gene lookup returns CDR1 DFQATT and CDR2 SNEGSKA (reference sequence). The CDR3 covers 11 residues. The CDR3 DNA sequence: TGCAGTGCCCGAGAAACCGGGGAGCTGTTTTTT. This encodes CSARETGELFF.

V usage is TRBV3-1 and J usage is TRBJ2-5, with D uncertain. Germline V lookup: CDR1 LGHDT, CDR2 YNNKEL (reference sequence). Trimming stripped 3 bases from V and 2 bases from J, with 7 bases between. The CDR3 consists of 13 residues. The CDR3 bases are TGTGCCAGCAGCCATTTATTTCAAGAGACCCAGTACTTC. This gives the protein CASSHLFQETQYF.

This chain uses TRBV7-9 with TRBJ2-5, with 10 bases aligning to TRBD2. The germline CDR1 and CDR2 sequences are SEHNR and FQNEAQ (reference sequence). V was clipped by 2 bases and J by 3 bases; unmatched bases: 3. The CDR3 has 15 residues. The CDR3 DNA sequence: TGTGCCAGCAGCTTACCTAGCGGGGGCAAAGAGACCCAGTACTTC. This encodes CASSLPSGGKETQYF.

The chain uses TRBV21-1 and TRBJ1-5. TRBV21-1 corresponds to a pseudogene. This CDR3 is built from 17 residues. In DNA form, the CDR3 reads TGTGCCAGCAGCAAAAGGTTCCAGGCGAATAGCAATCAGCCCCAGCATTTT. Protein product: CASSKRFQANSNQPQHF.

This clonotype was counted between two and nine times. The chain employs TRBV7-2 and TRBJ1-5; possible D gene TRBD1, 6 bases. V was cut by 3 bases and J by 0 bases, with 12 bases left in between. The V gene's germline CDR1 is SGHTA and CDR2 FQGNSA. The CDR3 runs to 16 residues. CDR3 DNA sequence: TGTGCCAGCAGCTTCTCCGGGACATCTAGCAATCAGCCCCAGCATTTT. Its translation is CASSFSGTSSNQPQHF.

This clonotype was detected a few times. The chain carries TRBV20-1 and TRBJ1-5; TRBD1 might be the D (6 bases). The V end lost 5 bases, the J end lost 0 bases, and 11 bases lay between the germline ends. The CDR3 contains 14 residues. Germline CDR1 reads DFQATT; CDR2 reads SNEGSKA (reference sequence). CDR3 sequence: CSAWDTNSNQPQHF. Here the CDR3 DNA reads TGCAGTGCTTGGGACACAAATAGCAATCAGCCCCAGCATTTT.

This clonotype has only a few counts. The V and J genes are TRBV20-1 and TRBJ2-1; D is perhaps TRBD2 (7 bases). The CDR3 extends over 13 amino acids. Between the trimmed V and J ends, which lost 6 bases and 9 bases, there was a span of 18 bases. Germline V CDR1 and CDR2: DFQATT, SNEGSKA (reference sequence). The CDR3 protein is CSAYTGGQGEQFF. The CDR3 DNA reads TGCAGTGCCTACACGGGGGGCCAGGGTGAGCAGTTCTTC.

CDR3 in DNA: TGTGCCAGCAGCTTGGATGATCGGGGAAGGAACACTGAAGCTTTCTTT. It yields the protein CASSLDDRGRNTEAFF. The chain carries TRBV5-4 and TRBJ1-1; no clear D gene. The CDR3 runs 16 residues. The germline gives CDR1 SGHNT, CDR2 YYREEE (reference sequence). Trimming took off 0 bases at V and 1 base at J, with 13 bases between the two ends.

V usage is TRBV5-1 and J usage is TRBJ2-7; perhaps TRBD2 as D (5 bases). V was pared by 4 bases and J by 2 bases, with 10 bases between. The CDR3 is 13 amino acids. CDR1 SGHRS and CDR2 YFSETQ come from the germline V gene. CDR3 residues: CASSGVGTYEQYF. CDR3 sequence (DNA): TGCGCCAGCAGCGGGGTCGGGACCTACGAGCAGTACTTC.

This clonotype was seen a handful of times. The V call is TRBV10-3, the J call TRBJ1-2; D is undetermined. CDR1 is ENHRY and CDR2 is SYGVKD in the germline V gene. CDR3 length: 12 amino acids. V was pared by 0 bases and J by 8 bases, with 7 bases between. CDR3: CAISESFSGYTF. For the CDR3, the DNA is TGTGCCATCAGTGAGTCGTTCTCCGGCTACACCTTC.

This clonotype was observed at least ten times. J is TRBJ2-1 and V is TRBV7-6; D is uncertain. CDR1 and CDR2 from the germline V gene are SGHVS and FNYEAQ. The CDR3 runs 12 residues. Trimming took off 2 bases at V and 9 bases at J, with 8 bases between the two ends. DNA of the CDR3: TGTGCCAGCAGCTTATTGGCGTTTGAGCAGTTCTTC. Its protein product is CASSLLAFEQFF.

The chain has TRBV4-2 and TRBJ2-3; 8 bases agree with TRBD2. Germline V CDR1 and CDR2: LGHNA, YNFKEQ. This CDR3 contains 16 residues. The V segment lost 1 base and the J segment 4 bases; nucleotides outside the gene matches: 7. The CDR3 reads CASSQGPAGVADTQYF. CDR3 DNA: TGTGCCAGCAGCCAAGGACCAGCGGGAGTTGCAGATACGCAGTATTTT.

As regards this clonotype: This sequence may be a read error, since a much larger clone differs from it by one base. V usage is TRBV11-2 and J usage is TRBJ1-1; D is ambiguous. This CDR3 has 14 amino acids. The V gene's germline CDR1 is SGHAT and CDR2 FQNNGV. V gave up 1 base and J gave up 1 base, with 7 bases separating them. The CDR3 region has the DNA TGTGCCAGCAGCTTAGCCCGACAGAACACTGAAGCTTTCTTT. Encoded protein: CASSLARQNTEAFF.

This clonotype showed up just a few times. V usage is TRBV20-1 and J usage is TRBJ2-1; TRBD2 might be the D (6 bases). The CDR3 has 14 residues. The V and J ends lost 6 bases and 7 bases respectively, with 19 bases between them. Germline V lookup: CDR1 DFQATT, CDR2 SNEGSKA (reference sequence). Written as DNA, the CDR3 is TGCAGTGCAGTGGGGACTGCCCCCACAAATGAGCAGTTCTTC. It specifies CSAVGTAPTNEQFF.

The chain uses TRBV20-1 and TRBJ1-6, with 11 nucleotides matching TRBD1. The CDR3 totals 17 residues. Germline CDR1 DFQATT, CDR2 SNEGSKA (reference sequence). V was clipped by 0 bases and J by 10 bases; unmatched bases: 11. The CDR3 region has the DNA TGCAGTGCTAGAGATTCTCTCCCGCGGACAGGGGGCTCACCCCTCCACTTT. Protein product: CSARDSLPRTGGSPLHF.

This clonotype was counted between two and nine times. The CDR3 DNA follows: TGTGCCATCAGTGAGTCGATCTCTGGGGCCAACGTCCTGACTTTC. It translates to CAISESISGANVLTF. The rearrangement joins TRBV10-3 to TRBJ2-6; D gene ambiguous. V lost 0 bases and J lost 0, with 3 bases in between. Germline loops: CDR1 ENHRY, CDR2 SYGVKD. CDR3 length: 15 residues.

This clonotype occurred a few times. The rearrangement uses TRBV11-2 and TRBJ2-2; 8 nucleotides match TRBD1. CDR1 SGHAT and CDR2 FQNNGV come from the germline V gene. V was pared by 5 bases and J by 3 bases, with 5 bases of the junction left unmatched. The CDR3 sequence is 15 residues long. The CDR3 DNA sequence: TGTGCCAGCAGCAAGGACAGGGTAGACACCGGGGAGCTGTTTTTT. Translating gives CASSKDRVDTGELFF.

The chain links TRBV24-1 to TRBJ2-7, with 7 bases matching TRBD1. The CDR3 has 13 amino acids. From germline, CDR1 is KGHDR and CDR2 SFDVKD. The ends lost 7 bases at V and 4 bases at J; junction bases unmatched: 6. The CDR3 is CATSSSGGYEQYF. CDR3 DNA sequence: TGTGCCACCAGCTCCTCAGGGGGATACGAGCAGTACTTC.

This clonotype was observed a few times. The chain uses TRBV29-1 and TRBJ1-1, with 7 bases fitting TRBD1. The CDR3 spans 13 residues. The J segment lost 1 base and the V segment lost 8 bases, leaving 7 bases of the junction unmatched. Germline V CDR1 and CDR2: SQVTM, ANQGSEA. CDR3 sequence (DNA): TGCAGCTTTCGGGACAGAGCGAACACTGAAGCTTTCTTT. It translates to CSFRDRANTEAFF.

The table lists this clonotype with a few counts. This chain links TRBV20-1 with TRBJ1-1; TRBD1 aligns across 8 bases. Trimming removed 1 base from V and 0 bases from J; junction bases left unmatched: 7. Germline lookup yields CDR1 DFQATT and CDR2 SNEGSKA (reference sequence). The CDR3 sequence is 16 residues long. The CDR3 nucleotides are TGCAGTGCTAGAGTAAGGACAGGGTCTATGAACACTGAAGCTTTCTTT. Translation gives CSARVRTGSMNTEAFF.